This TCR beta chain was recovered during a study of cytomegalovirus exposure and HLA in healthy donors. Germline CDR1 and CDR2: SGHNT and YENEEA. Deletions cut 1 base from V and 4 bases from J, with 13 bases between. CDR3 length: 15 amino acids. On this clone: Its antigen is unidentified.

The PCR employed 60 Vbeta primers together with 13 Jbeta primers. The data were produced by immunoSEQ multiplex PCR, yet TCRdb's version contains in-frame clones alone and is incomplete. Of over 85,000 clones in the sample, more than 70% were seen once. General study findings and limits: What a later analysis reportedly showed was that an Asian-associated ancestry cluster had fewer N-insertions than the roughly 670-donor mean. In most subjects, TCR beta sequences reportedly gave accurate predictions of HLA-A and HLA-B alleles.

The rearrangement joins TRBV11-3 to TRBJ1-2; no firm D call. The sequence derives from a male donor in good health and CMV-seropositive. Sequencing was done on a sample of PBMCs. The DNA of the CDR3 is TGTGCCAGCAGCTTAGCCCCCCGGGAGGCCTATGGCTACACCTTC. It translates to CASSLAPREAYGYTF. The full variable domain, its missing parts supplied by reference TRBV11-3 and TRBJ1-2, is EAGVVQSPRYKIIEKKQPVAFWCNPISGHNTLYWYLQNLGQGPELLIRYENEEAVDDSQLPKDRFSAERLKGVDSTLKIQPAELGDSAVYLCASSLAPREAYGYTFGSGTRLTVV.